The subject of this entry is one T cell receptor beta chain. A far larger clone is off by one base, so a read error is likely. Germline V gene sequence: CDR1 GTSNPN, CDR2 SVGIG (reference sequence). This CDR3 is 13 amino acids long. Only Caucasian adults living in Nashville, Tennessee made up the donor group. Several immunoSEQ 96-well plates shared each subset's DNA, each plate a replicate. The repertoire was sequenced with immunoSEQ multiplex PCR; TCRdb's copy has only in-frame clones and lacks some. This table holds fewer than 600,000 clones, roughly four fifths found once. The source of the sample is a study of shared clonotypes between healthy human individuals.

The chain couples TRBV30 to TRBJ1-3; unclear D gene. The sequencing input was PBMCs. This sequence was found in a woman between 40 and 55 years old in good health. Some clones in this sample may be carry-over from other donors' samples. This CDR3 is CACHRGSGNAIYF. The CDR3 bases are TGTGCCTGCCACCGCGGTTCTGGAAACGCCATATATTTT.